The source of this T cell receptor (beta chain) is a study of shared clonotypes between healthy human individuals. In the study's own analysis: Quality scores were absent from the junction-only immunoSEQ sequences, so filtering differed. Assay used: immunoSEQ multiplex PCR; TCRdb lists only in-frame clones, some missing. V and J calls and clone size come straight from that table; D and trimming were deduced from the DNA. Of under 2.5 million clones listed, 92% are singletons. Unmatched junction bases numbered 3, after V lost 3 bases and J lost 0 bases. In germline, CDR1 is SSHAT, CDR2 FNYEAQ (reference sequence). The CDR3 runs 16 residues.

The TCR sequence derives from a man aged 18 to 29 in good health. Some clones in this sample may be carry-over from other donors' samples. The gene calls are TRBV7-7 and TRBJ2-2; 8 bases line up with TRBD1. Sample: naive CD4+ T cells from PBMCs. The subset here: CD45RA+ positively selected. The CDR3 reads CASSLNRGSNTGELFF. The CDR3 nucleotides are TGTGCCAGCAGCTTGAACAGGGGGTCGAACACCGGGGAGCTGTTTTTT.